This TCR beta chain was obtained from a study of OX40 agonist ivuxolimab in advanced cancers. Overall study: Every patient in dose escalation had hepatocellular carcinoma, melanoma, renal cell or head and neck cancer. Participants averaged approximately 61 years of age (range about 23 to 80) and were around 83% male. Findings and caveats of the study: The 0.1-3.0 mg/kg partial responders had among the lowest clonal expansion. Averaged across samples, CD8+ T cells carried more expanded clones than CD4+ did.

The CDR3 totals 12 residues. CDR1 and CDR2 (germline): ENHRY, SYGVKD. V was clipped by 4 bases and J by 12 bases; unmatched bases: 8. Generated by immunoSEQ multiplex PCR, the TCRdb table keeps only in-frame clones and is missing some. The repertoire includes around 70,000 clones, roughly 90% of them detected once, and 1% to 1.2% sits in the top ten. This clone was counted only a few times. The antigen is not known. The sequence was collected from an adult with an advanced solid tumor such as melanoma, head and neck, liver or kidney cancer. The genes are TRBV10-3 and TRBJ1-2, with 7 bases matching TRBD1. Source: CD4+ or CD8+ T cells sorted from blood, taken in a trial of the OX40 agonist ivuxolimab. The CDR3 nucleotides read TGTGCCATCAGTGGGGCCCAGGGGGGAGACACCTTC. Translated, it gives CAISGAQGGDTF.